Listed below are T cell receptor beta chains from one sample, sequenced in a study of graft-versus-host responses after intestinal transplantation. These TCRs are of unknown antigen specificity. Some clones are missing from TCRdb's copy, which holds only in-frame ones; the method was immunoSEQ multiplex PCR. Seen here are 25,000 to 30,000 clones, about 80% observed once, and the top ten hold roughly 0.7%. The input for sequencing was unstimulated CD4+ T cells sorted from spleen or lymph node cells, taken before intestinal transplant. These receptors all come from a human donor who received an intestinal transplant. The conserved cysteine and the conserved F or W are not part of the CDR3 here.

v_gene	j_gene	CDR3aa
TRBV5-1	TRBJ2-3	ASSLVRGDTDTQY
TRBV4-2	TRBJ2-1	ASSQDRSGLAAYNEQF
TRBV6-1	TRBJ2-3	ASSEAGSGSKVDTQY
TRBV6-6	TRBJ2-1	ASRRPGTGSNEQF
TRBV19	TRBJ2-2	ASSKKGQGAGELF
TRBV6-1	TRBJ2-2	ASKSWRDAGELF
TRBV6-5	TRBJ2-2	ASSYLAGPGGGELF
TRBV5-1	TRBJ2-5	ASSLSGTKSQETQY
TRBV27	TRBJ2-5	ASSFLLGGVRDLPQETQY
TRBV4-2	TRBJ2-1	ASSQWNSGPFSSYNEQF
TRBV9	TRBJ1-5	ASSVRQGQPQH
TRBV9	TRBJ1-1	ASTRGTNTEAF
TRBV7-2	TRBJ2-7	ASSLAAASYYEQY